This TCR beta chain is drawn from a study of cytomegalovirus exposure and HLA in healthy donors. The study ran its PCR with 60 Vbeta and 13 Jbeta primers. The protocol was immunoSEQ multiplex PCR, while the TCRdb copy is restricted to in-frame clones and leaves out a portion. The sample lists approximately 200,000 clones; 75% to 85% were seen once. This CDR3 has 15 residues. Trimming removed 4 bases from V and 0 bases from J; junction bases left unmatched: 7. CDR1 and CDR2 from the germline V gene are GTSNPN and SVGIG (reference sequence). Study conclusions and caveats: Prediction of most subjects' HLA-A and HLA-B alleles by TCR beta sequences was reportedly accurate. Presence/absence analyses rested on an assumption that sequencing depth was roughly uniform across donors.

Details on this clone: Its antigen remains unknown.

Sequenced sample: PBMCs. This TCR was sampled from a girl aged 5-17 years in good health and CMV-seronegative. This chain connects TRBV30 to TRBJ1-1; TRBD1 matches at 8 bases. Written as DNA, the CDR3 is TGTGCCTGGAACCTTTGGACAGGGATGAACACTGAAGCTTTCTTT. Residues: CAWNLWTGMNTEAFF.